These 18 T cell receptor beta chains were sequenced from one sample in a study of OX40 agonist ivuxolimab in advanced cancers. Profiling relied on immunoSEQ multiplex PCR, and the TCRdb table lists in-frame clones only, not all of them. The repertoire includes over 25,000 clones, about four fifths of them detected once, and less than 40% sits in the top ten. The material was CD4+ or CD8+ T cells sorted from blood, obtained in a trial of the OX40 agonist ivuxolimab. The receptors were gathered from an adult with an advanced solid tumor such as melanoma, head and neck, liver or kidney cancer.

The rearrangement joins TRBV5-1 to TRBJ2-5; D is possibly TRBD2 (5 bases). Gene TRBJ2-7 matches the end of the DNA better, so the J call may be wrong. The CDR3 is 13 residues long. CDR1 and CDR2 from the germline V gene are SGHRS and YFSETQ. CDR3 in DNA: TGCGCCAGCAGCTTGGGTAGCGCCTACGAGCAGTACTTC. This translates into CASSLGSAYEQYF.

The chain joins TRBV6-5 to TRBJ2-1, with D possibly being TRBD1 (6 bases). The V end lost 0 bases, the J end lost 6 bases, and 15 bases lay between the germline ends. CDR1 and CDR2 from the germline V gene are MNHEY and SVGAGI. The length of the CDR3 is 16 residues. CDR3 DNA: TGTGCCAGCAGTTACTCACCGGGACACTTTTCCAATGAGCAGTTCTTC. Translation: CASSYSPGHFSNEQFF.

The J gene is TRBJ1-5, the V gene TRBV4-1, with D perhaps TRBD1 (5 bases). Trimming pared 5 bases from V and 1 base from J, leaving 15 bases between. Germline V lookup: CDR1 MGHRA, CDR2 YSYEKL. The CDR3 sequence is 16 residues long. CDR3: CASSYLMGLSNQPQHF. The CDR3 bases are TGCGCCAGCAGCTACCTTATGGGACTAAGCAATCAGCCCCAGCATTTT.

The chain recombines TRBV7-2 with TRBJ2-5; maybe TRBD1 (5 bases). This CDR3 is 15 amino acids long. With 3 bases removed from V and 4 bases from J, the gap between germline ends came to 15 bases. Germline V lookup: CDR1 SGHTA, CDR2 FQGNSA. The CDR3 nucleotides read TGTGCCAGCAGCTTGGGGCAGTGGGGCCGAGAGACCCAGTACTTC. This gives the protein CASSLGQWGRETQYF.

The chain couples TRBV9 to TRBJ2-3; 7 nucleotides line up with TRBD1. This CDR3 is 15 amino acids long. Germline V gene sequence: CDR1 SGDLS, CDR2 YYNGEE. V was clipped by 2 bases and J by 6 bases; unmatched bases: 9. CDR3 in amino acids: CASSVMTGPSDTQYF. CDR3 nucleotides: TGTGCCAGCAGCGTGATGACAGGGCCTAGTGATACGCAGTATTTT.

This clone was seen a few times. Here the CDR3 DNA reads TGTGCCAGCAGAGAGTCGGGATACAATGAGCAGTTCTTC. It yields the protein CASRESGYNEQFF. This chain joins TRBV5-8 and TRBJ2-1, with D possibly matching TRBD2 (5 bases). From germline, CDR1 is SGHTS and CDR2 YDEGEE. This CDR3 region has 13 residues. V dropped 5 bases and J dropped 4 bases, with 10 bases sitting between them.

CDR3: CAGEGDPKNIQYF. DNA for the CDR3: TGTGCCGGTGAAGGGGACCCGAAAAACATTCAGTACTTC. The chain carries TRBV30 and TRBJ2-4; D could derive from TRBD1 or TRBD2 (5 bases each). V gave up 8 bases and J gave up 4 bases, with 15 bases separating them. The CDR3 length is 13 residues. Germline V CDR1 and CDR2: GTSNPN, SVGIG (reference sequence). Looking up the rest from reference TRBV30 and TRBJ2-4 gives the full variable domain: SQTIHQWPATLVQPVGSPLSLECTVEGTSNPNLYWYRQAAGRGLQLLFYSVGIGQISSEVPQNLSASRPQDRQFILSSKKLLLSDSGFYLCAGEGDPKNIQYFGAGTRLSVL.

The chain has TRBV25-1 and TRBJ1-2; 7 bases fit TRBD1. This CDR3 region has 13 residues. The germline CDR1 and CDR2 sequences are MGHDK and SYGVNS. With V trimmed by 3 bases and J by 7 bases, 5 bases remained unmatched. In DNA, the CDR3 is TGTGCCAGCAGTGAGACAGGGCGGCTTGGCTACACCTTC. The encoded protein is CASSETGRLGYTF.

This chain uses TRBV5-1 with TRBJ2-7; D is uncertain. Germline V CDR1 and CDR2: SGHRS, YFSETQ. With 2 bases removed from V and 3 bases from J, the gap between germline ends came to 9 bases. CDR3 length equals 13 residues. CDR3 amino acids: CASSFGVGYEQYF. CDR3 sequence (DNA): TGCGCCAGCAGCTTTGGGGTGGGCTACGAGCAGTACTTC.

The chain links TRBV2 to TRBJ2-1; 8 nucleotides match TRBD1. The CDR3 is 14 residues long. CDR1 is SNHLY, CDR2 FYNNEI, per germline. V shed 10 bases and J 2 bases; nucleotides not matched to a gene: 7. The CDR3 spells CATNPGQAYNEQFF. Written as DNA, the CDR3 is TGTGCCACCAACCCGGGACAGGCCTACAATGAGCAGTTCTTC. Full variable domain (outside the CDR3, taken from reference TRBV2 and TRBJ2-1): EPEVTQTPSHQVTQMGQEVILRCVPISNHLYFYWYRQILGQKVEFLVSFYNNEISEKSEIFDDQFSVERPDGSNFTLKIRSTKLEDSAMYFCATNPGQAYNEQFFGPGTRLTVL.

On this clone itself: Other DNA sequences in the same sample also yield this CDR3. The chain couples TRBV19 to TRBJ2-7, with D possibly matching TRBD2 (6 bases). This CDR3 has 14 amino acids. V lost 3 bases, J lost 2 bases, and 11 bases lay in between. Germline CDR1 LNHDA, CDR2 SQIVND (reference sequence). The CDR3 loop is CASSIGTGAYEQYF. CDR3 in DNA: TGTGCCAGTAGTATCGGGACGGGAGCCTACGAGCAGTACTTC.

The CDR3 region is CSVAGGKSYEQYF. In DNA form, the CDR3 reads TGCAGCGTTGCGGGTGGGAAAAGTTACGAGCAGTACTTC. The rearrangement links TRBV29-1 to TRBJ2-7; unclear D gene. V lost 4 bases and J lost 4, with 14 bases in between. The CDR3 sequence is 13 residues long. The V gene's germline CDR1 is SQVTM and CDR2 ANQGSEA.

CDR3 bases: TGTGCCTGGAGTCGTCCGGGGGGTCCCGACGAGCAGTACTTC. This encodes CAWSRPGGPDEQYF. The chain recombines TRBV30 with TRBJ2-7; the match to TRBD2 covers 7 bases. This CDR3 has 14 residues. The J segment lost 5 bases and the V segment lost 2 bases, leaving 9 bases of the junction unmatched. Per germline, CDR1 GTSNPN and CDR2 SVGIG (reference sequence).

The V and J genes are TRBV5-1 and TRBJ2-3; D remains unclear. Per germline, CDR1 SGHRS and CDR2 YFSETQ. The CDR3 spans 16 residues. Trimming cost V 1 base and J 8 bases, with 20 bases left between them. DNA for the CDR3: TGCGCCAGCAGCTTGTCGGCAGGACCAACAATAGGTACGCAGTATTTT. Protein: CASSLSAGPTIGTQYF.

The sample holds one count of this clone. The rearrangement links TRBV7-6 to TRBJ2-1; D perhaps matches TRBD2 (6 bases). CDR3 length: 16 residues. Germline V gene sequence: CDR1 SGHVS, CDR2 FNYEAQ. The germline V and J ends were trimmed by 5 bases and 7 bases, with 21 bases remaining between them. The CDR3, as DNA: TGTGCCAGCAGCCGAACCAGCGGGTCTATAAGGAATGAGCAGTTCTTC. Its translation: CASSRTSGSIRNEQFF.

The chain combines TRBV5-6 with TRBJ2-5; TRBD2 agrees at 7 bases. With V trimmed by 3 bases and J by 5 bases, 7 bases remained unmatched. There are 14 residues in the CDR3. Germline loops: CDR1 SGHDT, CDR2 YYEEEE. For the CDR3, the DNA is TGTGCCAGCAGCTCCCCCTTGGGGGGGGAGACCCAGTACTTC. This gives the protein CASSSPLGGETQYF.

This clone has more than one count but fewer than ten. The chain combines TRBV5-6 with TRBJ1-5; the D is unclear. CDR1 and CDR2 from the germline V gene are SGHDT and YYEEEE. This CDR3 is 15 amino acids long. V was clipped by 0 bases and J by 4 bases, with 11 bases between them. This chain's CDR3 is CASSLGPQTNQPQHF. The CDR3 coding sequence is TGTGCCAGCAGCTTGGGCCCCCAGACGAATCAGCCCCAGCATTTT.

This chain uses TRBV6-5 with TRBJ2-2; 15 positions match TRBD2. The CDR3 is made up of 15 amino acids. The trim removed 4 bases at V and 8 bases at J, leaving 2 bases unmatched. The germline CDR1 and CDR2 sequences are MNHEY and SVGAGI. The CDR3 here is CASSSGTSGRGELFF. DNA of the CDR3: TGTGCCAGCAGTTCCGGGACTAGCGGGAGGGGGGAGCTGTTTTTT.